Given below is one T cell receptor beta chain in context. Its matching antigen is unknown. This CDR3 spans 15 amino acids. V gave up 0 bases and J gave up 5 bases; unmatched junction bases: 4. Germline CDR1 MNHNY, CDR2 SVGAGI (reference sequence). This sample is part of a study of cytomegalovirus exposure and HLA in healthy donors. TCRdb keeps only in-frame clones here, not all; method: immunoSEQ multiplex PCR. Among just under 150,000 clones listed, 87% were seen once. Notes on the study in general: In vitro assays verified that three CMV-associated chains recognized CMV antigens specifically. The study put about 180 TCR beta chains on its list as cytomegalovirus-associated.

It was the roughly 120-subject validation cohort, separate from the approximately 620-subject first cohort, to which the donors belonged. This clonotype was obtained from a man younger than 35 in good health and CMV-seropositive. The chain couples TRBV6-6 to TRBJ2-3, with 8 bases that match TRBD2. The specimen sequenced was PBMCs. The CDR3 DNA reads TGTGCCAGCAGTTACTCGGGACTAGGAAGAGATACGCAGTATTTT. It specifies CASSYSGLGRDTQYF.